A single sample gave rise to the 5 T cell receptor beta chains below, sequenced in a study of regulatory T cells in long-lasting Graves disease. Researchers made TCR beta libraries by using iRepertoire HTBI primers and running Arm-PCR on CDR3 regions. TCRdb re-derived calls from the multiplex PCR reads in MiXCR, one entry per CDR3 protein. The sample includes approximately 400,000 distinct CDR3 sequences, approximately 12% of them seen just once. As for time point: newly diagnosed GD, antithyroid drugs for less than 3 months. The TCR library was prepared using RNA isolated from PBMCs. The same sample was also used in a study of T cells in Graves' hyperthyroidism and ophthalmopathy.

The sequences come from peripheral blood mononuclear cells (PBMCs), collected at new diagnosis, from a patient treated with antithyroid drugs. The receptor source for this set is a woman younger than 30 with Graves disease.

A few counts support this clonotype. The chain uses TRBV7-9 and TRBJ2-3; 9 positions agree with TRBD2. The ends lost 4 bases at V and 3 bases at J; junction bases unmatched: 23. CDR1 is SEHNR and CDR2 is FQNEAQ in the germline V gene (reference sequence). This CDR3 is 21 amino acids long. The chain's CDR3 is CASSSSLGWRGGRVTTDTQYF. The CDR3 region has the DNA TGTGCCAGCAGCTCATCTCTTGGATGGCGGGGGGGCCGAGTAACGACAGATACGCAGTATTTT. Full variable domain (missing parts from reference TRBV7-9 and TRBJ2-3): DTGVSQNPRHKITKRGQNVTFRCDPISEHNRLYWYRQTLGQGPEFLTYFQNEAQLEKSRLLSDRFSAERPKGSFSTLEIQRTEQGDSAMYLCASSSSLGWRGGRVTTDTQYFGPGTRLTVL.

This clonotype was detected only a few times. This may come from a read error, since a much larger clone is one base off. CDR3 region: CSARGSGSSYNEQFF. CDR3 nucleotides: TGCAGTGCTAGAGGTAGCGGGAGCTCCTACAATGAGCAGTTCTTC. This chain connects TRBV20-1 to TRBJ2-1; the match to TRBD2 covers 9 bases. Trimming removed 1 base from V and 0 bases from J; junction bases left unmatched: 1. CDR1 and CDR2 (germline): DFQATT, SNEGSKA (reference sequence). The CDR3 is 15 residues long.

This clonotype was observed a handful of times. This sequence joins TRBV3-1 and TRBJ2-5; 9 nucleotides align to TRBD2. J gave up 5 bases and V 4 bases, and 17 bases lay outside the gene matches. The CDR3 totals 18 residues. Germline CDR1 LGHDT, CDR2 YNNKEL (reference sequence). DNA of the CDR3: TGTGCCAGCAGCCGAATCCTAGACCTAGCGGGGTTTGATGAGACCCAGTACTTC. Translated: CASSRILDLAGFDETQYF.

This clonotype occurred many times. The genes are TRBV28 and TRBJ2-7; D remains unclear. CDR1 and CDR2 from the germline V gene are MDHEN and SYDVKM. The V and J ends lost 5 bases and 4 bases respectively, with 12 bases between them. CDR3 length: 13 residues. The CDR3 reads CASSPPYPYEQYF. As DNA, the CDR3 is TGTGCCAGCAGTCCCCCCTACCCTTACGAGCAGTACTTC.

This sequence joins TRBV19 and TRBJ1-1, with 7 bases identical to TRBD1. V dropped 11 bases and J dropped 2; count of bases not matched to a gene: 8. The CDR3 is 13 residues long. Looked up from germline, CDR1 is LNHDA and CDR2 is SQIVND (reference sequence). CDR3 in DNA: TGTGCCGGATCCGACAGGGAAAACACTGAAGCTTTCTTT. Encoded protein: CAGSDRENTEAFF.